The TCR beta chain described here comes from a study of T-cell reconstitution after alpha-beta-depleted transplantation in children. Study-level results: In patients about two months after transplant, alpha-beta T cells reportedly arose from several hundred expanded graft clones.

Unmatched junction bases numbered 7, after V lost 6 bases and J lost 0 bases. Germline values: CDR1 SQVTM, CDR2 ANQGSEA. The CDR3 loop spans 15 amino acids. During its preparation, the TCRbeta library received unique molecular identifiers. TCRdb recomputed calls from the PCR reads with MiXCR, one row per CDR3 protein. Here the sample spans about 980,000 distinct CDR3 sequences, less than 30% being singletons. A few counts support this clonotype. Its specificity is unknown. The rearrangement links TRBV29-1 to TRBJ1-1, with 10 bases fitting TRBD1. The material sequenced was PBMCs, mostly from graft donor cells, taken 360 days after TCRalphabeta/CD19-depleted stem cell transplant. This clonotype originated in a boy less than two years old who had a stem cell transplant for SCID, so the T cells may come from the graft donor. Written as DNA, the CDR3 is TGCAGCGTCCCGGGACAGGGGACTATGAACACTGAAGCTTTCTTT. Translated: CSVPGQGTMNTEAFF.